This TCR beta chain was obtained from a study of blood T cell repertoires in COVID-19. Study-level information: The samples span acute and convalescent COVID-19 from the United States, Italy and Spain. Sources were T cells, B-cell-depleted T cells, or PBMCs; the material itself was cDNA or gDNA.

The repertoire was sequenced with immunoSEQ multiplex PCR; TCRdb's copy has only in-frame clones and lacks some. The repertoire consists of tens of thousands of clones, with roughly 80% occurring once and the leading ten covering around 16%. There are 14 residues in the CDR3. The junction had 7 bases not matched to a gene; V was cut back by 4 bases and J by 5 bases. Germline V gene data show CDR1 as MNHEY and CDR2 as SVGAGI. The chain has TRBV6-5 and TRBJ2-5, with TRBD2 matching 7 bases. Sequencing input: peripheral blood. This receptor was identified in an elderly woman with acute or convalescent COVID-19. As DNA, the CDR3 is TGTGCCAGCAGTTGGGGGGGTTTAGGTGAGACCCAGTACTTC. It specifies CASSWGGLGETQYF.